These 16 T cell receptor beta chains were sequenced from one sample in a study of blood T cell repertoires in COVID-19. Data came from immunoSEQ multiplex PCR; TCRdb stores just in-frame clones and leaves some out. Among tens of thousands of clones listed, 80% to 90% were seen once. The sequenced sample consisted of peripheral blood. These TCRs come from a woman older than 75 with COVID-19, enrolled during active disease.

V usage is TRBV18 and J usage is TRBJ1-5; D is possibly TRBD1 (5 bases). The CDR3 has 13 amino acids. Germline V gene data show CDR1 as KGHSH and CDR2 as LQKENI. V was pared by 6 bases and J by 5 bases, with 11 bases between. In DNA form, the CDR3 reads TGTGCCAGCTCTCAGGGTGAGGATCAGCCCCAGCATTTT. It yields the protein CASSQGEDQPQHF.

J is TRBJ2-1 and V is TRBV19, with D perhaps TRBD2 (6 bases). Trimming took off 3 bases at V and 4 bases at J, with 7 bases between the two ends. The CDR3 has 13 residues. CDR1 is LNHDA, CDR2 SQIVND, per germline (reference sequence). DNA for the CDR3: TGTGCCAGTAGTATCCGGGGGTACAATGAGCAGTTCTTC. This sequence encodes CASSIRGYNEQFF.

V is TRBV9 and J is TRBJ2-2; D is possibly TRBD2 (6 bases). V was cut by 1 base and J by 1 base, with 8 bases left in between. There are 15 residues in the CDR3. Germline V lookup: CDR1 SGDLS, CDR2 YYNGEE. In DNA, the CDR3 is TGTGCCAGCAGCGTAAACGGGGGGAACACCGGGGAGCTGTTTTTT. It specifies CASSVNGGNTGELFF.

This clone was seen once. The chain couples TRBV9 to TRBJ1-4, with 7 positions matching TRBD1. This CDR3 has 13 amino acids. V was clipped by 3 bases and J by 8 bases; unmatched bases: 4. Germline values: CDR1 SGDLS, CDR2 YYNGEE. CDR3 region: CASSAGGWEKLFF. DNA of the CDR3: TGTGCCAGCAGCGCAGGGGGTTGGGAAAAACTGTTTTTT.

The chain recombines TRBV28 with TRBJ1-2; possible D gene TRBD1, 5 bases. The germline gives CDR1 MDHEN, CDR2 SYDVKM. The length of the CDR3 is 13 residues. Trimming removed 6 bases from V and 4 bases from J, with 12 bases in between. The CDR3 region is CASRTDRRYGYTF. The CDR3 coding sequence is TGTGCCAGCAGGACCGACAGACGCTATGGCTACACCTTC.

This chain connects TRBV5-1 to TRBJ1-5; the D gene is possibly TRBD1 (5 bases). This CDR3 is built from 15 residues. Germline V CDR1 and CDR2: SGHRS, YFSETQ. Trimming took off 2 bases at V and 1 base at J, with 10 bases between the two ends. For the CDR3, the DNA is TGCGCCAGCAGCTTAGACAGTCCAAGCAATCAGCCCCAGCATTTT. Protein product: CASSLDSPSNQPQHF.

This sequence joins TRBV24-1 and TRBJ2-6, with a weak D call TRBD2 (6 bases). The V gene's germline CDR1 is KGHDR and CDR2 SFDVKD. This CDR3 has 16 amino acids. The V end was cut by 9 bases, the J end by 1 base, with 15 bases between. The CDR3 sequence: CATAAGGKSGANVLTF. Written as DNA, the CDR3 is TGTGCCACCGCCGCTGGGGGGAAATCTGGGGCCAACGTCCTGACTTTC.

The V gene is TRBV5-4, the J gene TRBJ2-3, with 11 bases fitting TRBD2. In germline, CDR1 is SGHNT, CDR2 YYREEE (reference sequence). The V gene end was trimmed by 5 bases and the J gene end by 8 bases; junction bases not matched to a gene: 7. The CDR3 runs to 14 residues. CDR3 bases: TGTGCCAGCAGTTTTAGCGGGGGGGCGGGTACGCAGTATTTT. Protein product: CASSFSGGAGTQYF.

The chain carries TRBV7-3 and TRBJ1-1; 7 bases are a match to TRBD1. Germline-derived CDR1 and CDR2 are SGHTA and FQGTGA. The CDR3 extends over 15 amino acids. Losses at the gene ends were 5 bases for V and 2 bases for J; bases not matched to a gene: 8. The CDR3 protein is CASSPRQGLNTEAFF. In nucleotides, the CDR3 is TGTGCCAGCAGCCCCCGACAGGGCTTAAACACTGAAGCTTTCTTT.

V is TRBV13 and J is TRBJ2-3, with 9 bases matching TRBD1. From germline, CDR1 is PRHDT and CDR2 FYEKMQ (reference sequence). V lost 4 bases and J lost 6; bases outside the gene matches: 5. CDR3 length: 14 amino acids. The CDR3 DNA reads TGTGCCAGCAGCTCGGGGGACAGGGCCGATACGCAGTATTTT. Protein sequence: CASSSGDRADTQYF.

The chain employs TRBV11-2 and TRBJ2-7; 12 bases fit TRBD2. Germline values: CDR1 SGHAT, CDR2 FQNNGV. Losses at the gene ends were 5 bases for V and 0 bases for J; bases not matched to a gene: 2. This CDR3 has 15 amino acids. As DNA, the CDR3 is TGTGCCAGCAGCCAGACTAGCGGGAGCTCCTACGAGCAGTACTTC. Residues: CASSQTSGSSYEQYF.

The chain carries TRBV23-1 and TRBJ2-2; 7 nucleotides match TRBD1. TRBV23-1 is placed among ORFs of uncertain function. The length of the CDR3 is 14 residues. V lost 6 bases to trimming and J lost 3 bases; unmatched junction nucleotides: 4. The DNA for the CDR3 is TGCGCCAGCAGGAGACAGGGTGACACCGGGGAGCTGTTTTTT. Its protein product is CASRRQGDTGELFF.

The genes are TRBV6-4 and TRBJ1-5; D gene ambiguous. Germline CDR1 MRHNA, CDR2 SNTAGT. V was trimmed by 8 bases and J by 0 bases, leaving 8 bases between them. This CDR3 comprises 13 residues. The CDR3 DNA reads TGTGCCAGCTCCCGGGATAGCAATCAGCCCCAGCATTTT. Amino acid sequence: CASSRDSNQPQHF.

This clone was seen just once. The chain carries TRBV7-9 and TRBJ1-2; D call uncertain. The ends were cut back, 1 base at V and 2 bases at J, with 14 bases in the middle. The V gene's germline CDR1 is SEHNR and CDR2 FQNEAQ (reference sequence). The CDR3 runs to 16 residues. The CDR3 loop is CASSLGSTPGNYGYTF. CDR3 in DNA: TGTGCCAGCAGCTTAGGTTCGACCCCGGGGAACTATGGCTACACCTTC.

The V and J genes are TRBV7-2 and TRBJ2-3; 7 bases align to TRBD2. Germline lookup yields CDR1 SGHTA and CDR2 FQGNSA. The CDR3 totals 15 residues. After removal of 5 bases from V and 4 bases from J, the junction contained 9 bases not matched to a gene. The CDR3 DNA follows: TGTGCCAGCAGCCGGACTAGAGATGTAGCAGATACGCAGTATTTT. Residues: CASSRTRDVADTQYF.

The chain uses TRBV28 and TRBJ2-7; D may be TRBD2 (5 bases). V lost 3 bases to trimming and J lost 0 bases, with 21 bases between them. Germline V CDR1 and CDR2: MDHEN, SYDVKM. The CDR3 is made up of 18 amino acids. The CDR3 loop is CASSFWFDTTGDSYEQYF. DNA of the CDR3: TGTGCCAGCAGTTTTTGGTTCGATACTACCGGGGACTCCTACGAGCAGTACTTC.